These 24 T cell receptor beta chains share one sample of origin, sequenced in a study of response to subunit inactivated influenza vaccine. MiXCR, applied by TCRdb to the RT-PCR reads, yields one record per CDR3 protein. The sample includes 860,000 or so distinct CDR3 sequences, 21% of them seen just once. The source material was PBMCs from blood, sampled roughly 5 days after vaccination. These receptors all stem from a man aged 50-60 years who received an inactivated influenza vaccine.

V gene TRBV12-3 or TRBV12-4 combines with J gene TRBJ2-3; 13 bases agree with TRBD2. This CDR3 comprises 18 residues. V was pared by 4 bases and J by 3 bases, with 10 bases of the junction left unmatched. CDR3 sequence: CASSSYVLAGGVTDTQYF. The CDR3, as DNA: TGTGCCAGCAGTTCATACGTACTAGCGGGAGGGGTGACAGATACGCAGTATTTT.

The chain is built from TRBV5-1 and TRBJ2-2; tentatively, D is TRBD1 (6 bases). V lost 0 bases to trimming and J lost 5 bases, with 11 bases between them. Germline V gene sequence: CDR1 SGHRS, CDR2 YFSETQ. This CDR3 region has 15 residues. This chain's CDR3 is CASSLGDTLTGELFF. The CDR3 DNA reads TGCGCCAGCAGCTTGGGGGACACCTTGACCGGGGAGCTGTTTTTT.

This clonotype appeared a few times. This sequence joins TRBV5-1 and TRBJ2-7, with TRBD1 matching over 12 bases. The CDR3 runs to 18 residues. J lost 2 bases, V lost 2 bases, and 11 bases had no gene match. The germline gives CDR1 SGHRS, CDR2 YFSETQ. The CDR3 loop is CASSLTAGTGGDPYEQYF. CDR3 bases: TGCGCCAGCAGCTTAACCGCCGGGACAGGGGGCGATCCCTACGAGCAGTACTTC.

This clonotype was observed a few times. V gene TRBV14 combines with J gene TRBJ2-7; D is perhaps TRBD1 (6 bases). The CDR3 contains 15 residues. Trimming pared 0 bases from V and 2 bases from J, leaving 11 bases between. Germline V gene lookup returns CDR1 SGHDN and CDR2 FVKESK. The CDR3 region has the DNA TGTGCCAGCAGCCAAGAGTCCAGGGGCACCTACGAGCAGTACTTC. The encoded protein is CASSQESRGTYEQYF.

The rearrangement uses TRBV20-1 and TRBJ2-7; 10 bases are shared with TRBD1. Germline CDR1 is DFQATT and CDR2 is SNEGSKA (reference sequence). The V gene end was trimmed by 0 bases and the J gene end by 5 bases; junction bases not matched to a gene: 7. The CDR3 length is 15 residues. CDR3 residues: CSARDSDRGLDEQYF. CDR3 DNA: TGCAGTGCTAGAGATTCAGACAGGGGGCTCGACGAGCAGTACTTC.

This clonotype has only a few counts. This rearrangement joins TRBV20-1 to TRBJ2-1, with TRBD2 matching over 11 bases. Per the germline V gene, CDR1 is DFQATT and CDR2 is SNEGSKA (reference sequence). The CDR3 contains 15 residues. J lost 9 bases, V lost 7 bases, and 14 bases had no gene match. CDR3 protein: CSVQNSGRASGEQFF. The DNA of the CDR3 is TGCAGTGTACAGAATAGCGGGAGGGCGTCGGGTGAGCAGTTCTTC.

The chain employs TRBV3-1 and TRBJ2-1; no definite D call. The CDR3 covers 15 residues. Looked up from germline, CDR1 is LGHDT and CDR2 is YNNKEL (reference sequence). V was clipped by 0 bases and J by 5 bases, with 11 bases between them. CDR3 sequence reads: CASSQDQVPHNEQFF. CDR3 coding DNA: TGTGCCAGCAGCCAAGATCAGGTCCCCCACAATGAGCAGTTCTTC.

This clonotype appeared a few times. The chain is built from TRBV18 and TRBJ2-7; D is perhaps TRBD1 or TRBD2 (5 bases each). The CDR3 length is 15 residues. Trimming took off 0 bases at V and 0 bases at J, with 9 bases between the two ends. CDR1 is KGHSH, CDR2 LQKENI, per germline. CDR3: CASSPPGVSSYEQYF. The DNA for the CDR3 is TGTGCCAGCTCACCACCGGGGGTCAGCTCCTACGAGCAGTACTTC.

This clonotype was found a few times. The genes are TRBV9 and TRBJ2-6; 7 nucleotides align to TRBD1. Germline-derived CDR1 and CDR2 are SGDLS and YYNGEE. V dropped 0 bases and J dropped 1; count of bases not matched to a gene: 4. This CDR3 has 17 residues. For the CDR3, the DNA is TGTGCCAGCAGCGTAGCCCCGGGACAGTCTGGGGCCAACGTCCTGACTTTC. This sequence encodes CASSVAPGQSGANVLTF.

This chain connects TRBV20-1 to TRBJ2-5; D is uncertain. Trimming left V 3 bases short and J 5 bases short, with 10 bases between. Germline loops: CDR1 DFQATT, CDR2 SNEGSKA (reference sequence). The CDR3 sequence is 12 residues long. Here the CDR3 DNA reads TGCAGTGCTAGGAGCAATGCCGAGACCCAGTACTTC. It specifies CSARSNAETQYF.

This clonotype was observed many times. The chain joins TRBV27 to TRBJ2-3; 8 bases map to TRBD2. CDR3 size: 16 residues. J gave up 0 bases and V 2 bases, and 4 bases lay outside the gene matches. Per the germline V gene, CDR1 is MNHEY and CDR2 is SMNVEV (reference sequence). Written as DNA, the CDR3 is TGTGCCAGCAGTTTAATAGCGGGGACTAGCACAGATACGCAGTATTTT. Encoded protein: CASSLIAGTSTDTQYF.

The chain is built from TRBV19 and TRBJ2-5; 15 bases line up with TRBD2. Germline values: CDR1 LNHDA, CDR2 SQIVND (reference sequence). The V segment lost 5 bases and the J segment 5 bases; nucleotides outside the gene matches: 12. The CDR3 length is 18 residues. The CDR3 region is CASSEGLAGGPFLETQYF. CDR3 DNA: TGTGCCAGTAGTGAGGGACTAGCGGGGGGCCCTTTCCTGGAGACCCAGTACTTC.

J is TRBJ1-4 and V is TRBV29-1; possible D gene TRBD1, 5 bases. Germline-derived CDR1 and CDR2 are SQVTM and ANQGSEA. The CDR3 is made up of 14 amino acids. Trimming removed 6 bases from V and 0 bases from J, with 11 bases in between. The CDR3 sequence is CSVGVGATNEKLFF. The CDR3 DNA reads TGCAGCGTGGGGGTCGGTGCAACTAATGAAAAACTGTTTTTT.

This clonotype showed up just a few times. The CDR3, as DNA: TGTGCCAGCAGTATCAGACTAGCGGGAGCCTACGAGCAGTACTTC. It translates to CASSIRLAGAYEQYF. The chain combines TRBV12-3 or TRBV12-4 with TRBJ2-7; 12 bases fit TRBD2. The CDR3 is made up of 15 amino acids. V trimming: 5 bases; J trimming: 2 bases; junction bases outside the gene matches: 4.

This clonotype showed up just a few times. The V gene is TRBV11-1, the J gene TRBJ2-1, with D possibly being TRBD2 (5 bases). From germline, CDR1 is SGHAT and CDR2 FQDESV (reference sequence). Trimming cost V 1 base and J 7 bases, with 11 bases left between them. The CDR3 has 14 amino acids. In DNA form, the CDR3 reads TGTGCCAGCAGCTTAGGACTACCCTTGAATGAGCAGTTCTTC. Encoded protein: CASSLGLPLNEQFF.

A note on this clonotype: A much larger clone lies a single base off, so this may be a read error. The chain couples TRBV11-2 to TRBJ2-7; 7 bases fit TRBD2. CDR3 length: 18 amino acids. Germline V lookup: CDR1 SGHAT, CDR2 FQNNGV. The CDR3, as DNA: TGTGCCATCAGCTTACCATCCGCTGGACTAGATACTTCCTACGAGCAGTACTTC. Protein sequence: CAISLPSAGLDTSYEQYF.

This clonotype showed up many times. The chain has TRBV5-1 and TRBJ1-1; 9 bases map to TRBD1. Germline loops: CDR1 SGHRS, CDR2 YFSETQ. J was trimmed by 0 bases and V by 2 bases; bases with no gene match: 2. This CDR3 has 15 amino acids. This chain's CDR3 is CASSLGQGMNTEAFF. CDR3 sequence (DNA): TGCGCCAGCAGCTTAGGACAGGGGATGAACACTGAAGCTTTCTTT.

This clonotype was observed a few times. The chain couples TRBV2 to TRBJ2-1; the D is unclear. The CDR3 consists of 13 residues. V gave up 4 bases and J gave up 0 bases, with 4 bases separating them. The germline gives CDR1 SNHLY, CDR2 FYNNEI. The CDR3: CASSGYSYNEQFF. The CDR3 DNA follows: TGTGCCAGCAGTGGCTACTCCTACAATGAGCAGTTCTTC. Variable domain in full (rest from reference TRBV2 and TRBJ2-1): EPEVTQTPSHQVTQMGQEVILRCVPISNHLYFYWYRQILGQKVEFLVSFYNNEISEKSEIFDDQFSVERPDGSNFTLKIRSTKLEDSAMYFCASSGYSYNEQFFGPGTRLTVL.

The V and J genes are TRBV9 and TRBJ2-2; D is ambiguous. Trimming took 4 bases from V and 7 from J, leaving 8 bases between them. The germline V gene encodes CDR1 SGDLS and CDR2 YYNGEE. The CDR3 sequence is 12 residues long. The CDR3 here is CASSIFGGELFF. In DNA form, the CDR3 reads TGTGCCAGCAGCATCTTCGGCGGGGAGCTGTTTTTT.

This clonotype appeared a few times. This rearrangement joins TRBV13 to TRBJ2-3; 7 bases are shared with TRBD2. With V trimmed by 5 bases and J by 4 bases, 9 bases remained unmatched. Germline lookup yields CDR1 PRHDT and CDR2 FYEKMQ (reference sequence). This CDR3 region has 15 residues. The DNA for the CDR3 is TGTGCCAGCAGCCCAGGTGGCGGGAGCGCAGATACGCAGTATTTT. Translated: CASSPGGGSADTQYF.

The V and J genes are TRBV29-1 and TRBJ1-1, with D possibly being TRBD1 (6 bases). Per germline, CDR1 SQVTM and CDR2 ANQGSEA. Trimming removed 8 bases from V and 6 bases from J, with 22 bases in between. CDR3 length: 14 amino acids. The CDR3 loop is CSTIRTDPGAEAFF. The DNA of the CDR3 is TGCAGCACGATCCGGACAGATCCTGGGGCTGAAGCTTTCTTT.

This clonotype was counted at least ten times. The V and J genes are TRBV20-1 and TRBJ2-5; D call uncertain. Trimming took off 4 bases at V and 0 bases at J, with 9 bases between the two ends. Germline assignment: CDR1 DFQATT and CDR2 SNEGSKA (reference sequence). The CDR3 has 13 residues. For the CDR3, the DNA is TGCAGTGCTATTCCTGAGAACCAAGAGACCCAGTACTTC. Its translation is CSAIPENQETQYF.

This clonotype has only a few counts. This chain connects TRBV2 to TRBJ1-2; a possible D gene is TRBD1 (5 bases). V was cut by 4 bases and J by 8 bases, with 17 bases left in between. This CDR3 contains 14 residues. Per germline, CDR1 SNHLY and CDR2 FYNNEI. The CDR3 region is CASSVGRGSRGYTF. Written as DNA, the CDR3 is TGTGCCAGCAGTGTGGGACGCGGATCACGGGGCTACACCTTC. Based on the CDR3 plus reference TRBV2 and TRBJ1-2, the full variable domain is EPEVTQTPSHQVTQMGQEVILRCVPISNHLYFYWYRQILGQKVEFLVSFYNNEISEKSEIFDDQFSVERPDGSNFTLKIRSTKLEDSAMYFCASSVGRGSRGYTFGSGTRLTVV.

In its sample, this clonotype was seen a few times. The chain recombines TRBV12-3 or TRBV12-4 with TRBJ2-7, with D possibly TRBD2 on 6 matching bases. CDR3 length equals 14 residues. Trimming stripped 6 bases from V and 0 bases from J, with 12 bases between. In DNA form, the CDR3 reads TGTGCCAGCAGCTGGCGGGAAAGCTCCTACGAGCAGTACTTC. Translated, it gives CASSWRESSYEQYF.